The clone carrying this TCR beta chain turned up a few times. The sample is drawn from a study of identical twins. TCRdb called the 5' RACE reads again in MiXCR, with one record for every CDR3 protein. Of some 1,700,000 distinct CDR3 sequences in the sample, about 32% were seen once. Sequencing was performed on cord blood. The sequence came from a newborn girl in good health.

CDR3 in amino acids: CASSQTGSFGGYTF. CDR3 bases: TGTGCCAGCAGCCAAACAGGGTCTTTTGGTGGCTACACCTTC. The chain recombines TRBV3-1 with TRBJ1-2; perhaps TRBD1 as D (6 bases). Germline V gives CDR1 LGHDT, CDR2 YNNKEL (reference sequence). The CDR3 loop spans 14 amino acids. With 2 bases removed from V and 7 bases from J, the gap between germline ends came to 14 bases. Looking up the rest from reference TRBV3-1 and TRBJ1-2 gives the full variable domain: DTAVSQTPKYLVTQMGNDKSIKCEQNLGHDTMYWYKQDSKKFLKIMFSYNNKELIINETVPNRFSPKSPDKAHLNLHINSLELGDSAVYFCASSQTGSFGGYTFGSGTRLTVV.